These 16 T cell receptor beta chains were all obtained from the same sample, sequenced in a study of T cells in Graves' hyperthyroidism and ophthalmopathy. From RNA transcripts, TCR beta CDR3 regions were amplified. The TCR CDR3 was amplified in a first-round RT-PCR using the HTBI primer set. TCRdb used MiXCR to reprocess the multiplex PCR reads, holding one entry per CDR3 protein. This table holds about 530,000 distinct CDR3 sequences, 17% found once. Sample: blood. All receptors derive from a woman aged 18-29 years with Graves' ophthalmopathy.

Worth noting for this clonotype: A much larger clone lies a single base off, so this may be a read error. The V call is TRBV7-2, the J call TRBJ2-7; D gene uncertain. V lost 1 base to trimming and J lost 7 bases, with 8 bases between them. CDR1 SGHTA and CDR2 FQGNSA come from the germline V gene. CDR3 size: 12 residues. The CDR3 is CASSLGCREQYF. In DNA, the CDR3 is TGTGCCAGCAGCTTAGGTTGTCGGGAGCAGTACTTC.

At least ten counts were recorded for this clonotype. The J gene is TRBJ2-7, the V gene TRBV20-1; TRBD1 aligns across 7 bases. Per germline, CDR1 DFQATT and CDR2 SNEGSKA (reference sequence). The CDR3 runs to 13 residues. V was pared by 3 bases and J by 3 bases, with 5 bases of the junction left unmatched. CDR3 protein: CSARGTVDYEQYF. DNA for the CDR3: TGCAGTGCTAGGGGGACAGTTGACTACGAGCAGTACTTC.

This clonotype was seen ten or more times. The chain has TRBV7-3 and TRBJ2-2; TRBD1 matches at 9 bases. The CDR3 is made up of 18 amino acids. Per the germline V gene, CDR1 is SGHTA and CDR2 is FQGTGA. V shed 0 bases and J 5 bases; nucleotides not matched to a gene: 10. CDR3 nucleotide sequence: TGTGCCAGCAGCTTAACGGGCCTCGGACAGGGGACGACCGGGGAGCTGTTTTTT. The encoded protein is CASSLTGLGQGTTGELFF.

This clonotype has a count of ten or more. J is TRBJ2-7 and V is TRBV28, with 8 bases matching TRBD1. The CDR3 sequence is 15 residues long. Per germline, CDR1 MDHEN and CDR2 SYDVKM. V trimming: 6 bases; J trimming: 5 bases; junction bases outside the gene matches: 12. The CDR3 here is CASRPRTGPSDEQYF. In DNA, the CDR3 is TGTGCCAGCAGACCCCGGACAGGGCCTTCCGACGAGCAGTACTTC. Based on the CDR3 plus reference TRBV28 and TRBJ2-7, the full variable domain is DVKVTQSSRYLVKRTGEKVFLECVQDMDHENMFWYRQDPGLGLRLIYFSYDVKMKEKGDIPEGYSVSREKKERFSLILESASTNQTSMYLCASRPRTGPSDEQYFGPGTRLTVT.

This clonotype was picked up many times. This chain connects TRBV3-1 to TRBJ1-4; D remains unclear. Germline V CDR1 and CDR2: LGHDT, YNNKEL (reference sequence). V shed 0 bases and J shed 7 bases, with 6 bases lying between them. The CDR3 runs to 13 residues. The CDR3 loop reads CASSQDNLEKLFF. In nucleotides, the CDR3 is TGTGCCAGCAGCCAAGATAACCTTGAAAAACTGTTTTTT.

Only a few counts were recorded for this clonotype. This chain uses TRBV30 with TRBJ2-3; 9 nucleotides match TRBD2. The V and J ends lost 4 bases and 6 bases, in that order; junction bases with no gene match: 5. The CDR3 is made up of 13 amino acids. Germline loops: CDR1 GTSNPN, CDR2 SVGIG (reference sequence). CDR3 in amino acids: CAWTSGTPDTQYF. As DNA, the CDR3 is TGTGCCTGGACTAGCGGGACACCCGATACGCAGTATTTT.

This chain connects TRBV4-3 to TRBJ1-4; no firm D call. Trimming shortened V by 0 bases and J by 2 bases, and 4 bases separated the two germline ends. The CDR3 spans 14 residues. The V gene's germline CDR1 is LGHNA and CDR2 YSLEER. The CDR3 DNA is TGCGCCAGCAGCCAAGAGGGGACTAATGAAAAACTGTTTTTT. Protein product: CASSQEGTNEKLFF.

This clonotype was counted ten times or more. The chain recombines TRBV29-1 with TRBJ2-3, with D perhaps matching TRBD2 (5 bases). Germline CDR1 and CDR2: SQVTM and ANQGSEA. The CDR3 contains 16 residues. Trimming cost V 6 bases and J 0 bases, with 19 bases left between them. The CDR3 nucleotides read TGCAGCGTGAGCCTCGAGGGTGTAACTAGCACAGATACGCAGTATTTT. Translated: CSVSLEGVTSTDTQYF.

At least ten counts were recorded for this clonotype. The chain is built from TRBV30 and TRBJ1-6, with D hard to call. The ends were cut back, 2 bases at V and 0 bases at J, with 8 bases in the middle. The CDR3 runs 15 residues. Germline CDR1 reads GTSNPN; CDR2 reads SVGIG (reference sequence). The CDR3 region has the DNA TGTGCCTGGAGTCGGGGTAGCTCCTATAATTCACCCCTCCACTTT. This translates into CAWSRGSSYNSPLHF.

This clonotype was detected only a few times. The chain combines TRBV4-2 with TRBJ1-5, with D uncertain. Germline CDR1 and CDR2: LGHNA and YNFKEQ. V was cut by 0 bases and J by 7 bases, with 4 bases left in between. The CDR3 extends over 12 amino acids. The CDR3 DNA reads as TGTGCCAGCAGCCAAGATCTCCAGCCCCAGCATTTT. It yields the protein CASSQDLQPQHF.

This clonotype was seen repeatedly, ten times or more. J is TRBJ1-6 and V is TRBV27; possible D gene TRBD1, 5 bases. CDR1 and CDR2 (germline): MNHEY, SMNVEV (reference sequence). The CDR3 consists of 17 residues. The V and J ends lost 0 bases and 6 bases respectively, with 15 bases between them. CDR3 DNA sequence: TGTGCCAGCAGTTTATCCGTCACCGGGACGCCTAATTCACCCCTCCACTTT. It translates to CASSLSVTGTPNSPLHF.

The V gene is TRBV27, the J gene TRBJ1-2; no clear D. This CDR3 comprises 13 residues. Germline lookup yields CDR1 MNHEY and CDR2 SMNVEV (reference sequence). Trimming removed 5 bases at V and 4 bases at J, with 11 bases between. The CDR3 DNA reads TGTGCCAGCAGTCACGGACCGCCCTATGGCTACACCTTC. Translated, it gives CASSHGPPYGYTF.

This clonotype was observed a handful of times. This chain links TRBV28 with TRBJ2-7; the D gene is possibly TRBD1 (6 bases). Trimming removed 5 bases from V and 2 bases from J, with 13 bases in between. CDR1 is MDHEN and CDR2 is SYDVKM in the germline V gene. This CDR3 spans 14 amino acids. DNA of the CDR3: TGTGCCAGCAGTATAATGACAGGCACCTACGAGCAGTACTTC. Translation gives CASSIMTGTYEQYF.

This chain links TRBV10-3 with TRBJ2-1; TRBD2 matches 7 bases. From germline, CDR1 is ENHRY and CDR2 SYGVKD. This CDR3 comprises 15 residues. V dropped 7 bases and J dropped 5; count of bases not matched to a gene: 11. In nucleotides, the CDR3 is TGTGCCATCAAGCGGGGACTGGCCGCGAACAATGAGCAGTTCTTC. Residues: CAIKRGLAANNEQFF.

This clonotype was counted at least ten times. This chain joins TRBV7-2 and TRBJ2-7; weak D call: TRBD2 (6 bases). This CDR3 region has 14 residues. The V end lost 1 base, the J end lost 5 bases, and 12 bases lay between the germline ends. Germline-derived CDR1 and CDR2 are SGHTA and FQGNSA. The CDR3 DNA reads TGTGCCAGCAGCTTAGTCATCAGGGAGGACGAGCAGTACTTC. Translating it yields CASSLVIREDEQYF.

This clonotype was picked up a small number of times. V and J are TRBV14 and TRBJ2-2, with D uncertain. The CDR3 consists of 16 residues. The V end was cut by 4 bases, the J end by 3 bases, with 15 bases between. The germline V gene encodes CDR1 SGHDN and CDR2 FVKESK. The CDR3 nucleotides are TGTGCCAGCAGCCCCTACCCCGGGCCGGACACCGGGGAGCTGTTTTTT. It specifies CASSPYPGPDTGELFF. The full variable domain, its missing parts supplied by reference TRBV14 and TRBJ2-2, is EAGVTQFPSHSVIEKGQTVTLRCDPISGHDNLYWYRRVMGKEIKFLLHFVKESKQDESGMPNNRFLAERTGGTYSTLKVQPAELEDSGVYFCASSPYPGPDTGELFFGEGSRLTVL.